These 14 T cell receptor beta chains originate from one sample sequenced in a study of T cell changes during pregnancy in multiple sclerosis. Sequencing used immunoSEQ multiplex PCR; TCRdb keeps in-frame clones, though not all of them. The sample contains approximately 70,000 clones, roughly 94% of which appear only once. This specimen was peripheral blood, taken in the second trimester of pregnancy. Receptors originate from a female donor in good health, enrolled as a control in a pregnancy study.

This clone was counted between two and nine times. The chain couples TRBV2 to TRBJ2-7, with 10 bases lining up with TRBD1. CDR1 and CDR2 (germline): SNHLY, FYNNEI. The CDR3 spans 15 residues. The J segment lost 3 bases and the V segment lost 3 bases, leaving 5 bases of the junction unmatched. The CDR3 DNA follows: TGTGCCAGCAGTGACCTAGGGACAGGGGACTACGAGCAGTACTTC. It codes for CASSDLGTGDYEQYF.

The V gene is TRBV7-2, the J gene TRBJ2-5; 9 nucleotides agree with TRBD1. CDR1 SGHTA and CDR2 FQGNSA come from the germline V gene. The junction had 4 bases not matched to a gene; V was cut back by 1 base and J by 1 base. This CDR3 region has 16 residues. The CDR3 bases are TGTGCCAGCAGCTTAGGGACAGGGGAACTCCAAGAGACCCAGTACTTC. Encoded protein: CASSLGTGELQETQYF.

This sequence joins TRBV2 and TRBJ1-4, with D possibly matching TRBD1 (5 bases). Trimming cost V 4 bases and J 3 bases, with 21 bases left between them. CDR1 is SNHLY, CDR2 FYNNEI, per germline. CDR3 size: 18 residues. CDR3 residues: CASSAASGRMFSNEKLFF. In nucleotides, the CDR3 is TGTGCCAGCAGTGCGGCGTCAGGGAGGATGTTTTCTAATGAAAAACTGTTTTTT.

The chain has TRBV7-9 and TRBJ2-1, with a tentative D call TRBD1 (6 bases). V was clipped by 1 base and J by 4 bases, with 11 bases between them. The CDR3 totals 15 residues. Germline lookup yields CDR1 SEHNR and CDR2 FQNEAQ (reference sequence). The CDR3, as DNA: TGTGCCAGCAGCTTAGAGACAGGCGCTTACAATGAGCAGTTCTTC. This translates into CASSLETGAYNEQFF.

The chain links TRBV6-5 to TRBJ1-4, with D maybe TRBD1 (5 bases). Trimming removed 0 bases at V and 0 bases at J, with 8 bases between. The CDR3 sequence is 16 residues long. The germline gives CDR1 MNHEY, CDR2 SVGAGI. The chain's CDR3 is CASSYSQGSTNEKLFF. The DNA for the CDR3 is TGTGCCAGCAGTTACTCCCAGGGATCAACTAATGAAAAACTGTTTTTT.

The chain couples TRBV12-5 to TRBJ1-5, with D possibly being TRBD1 (5 bases). CDR1 and CDR2 from the germline V gene are LGHNT and FRNRAP. The CDR3 totals 14 residues. Trimming removed 1 base at V and 5 bases at J, with 9 bases between. The CDR3: CASGLGQGYQPQHF. The CDR3 DNA reads as TGTGCTAGTGGTTTGGGGCAGGGTTATCAGCCCCAGCATTTT.

The rearrangement joins TRBV5-1 to TRBJ1-2; D uncertain. The V gene's germline CDR1 is SGHRS and CDR2 YFSETQ. This CDR3 comprises 15 residues. V dropped 4 bases and J dropped 4 bases, with 17 bases sitting between them. CDR3 amino acids: CASSATATGFYGYTF. In DNA, the CDR3 is TGCGCCAGCAGCGCGACTGCTACGGGGTTCTATGGCTACACCTTC.

The genes are TRBV11-2 and TRBJ1-6; tentatively, D is TRBD1 (6 bases). Trimming removed 5 bases from V and 0 bases from J, with 11 bases in between. The germline CDR1 and CDR2 sequences are SGHAT and FQNNGV. The CDR3 sequence is 16 residues long. The CDR3 DNA is TGTGCCAGCAGCACCACAGGGAGCTCCTATAATTCACCCCTCCACTTT. This encodes CASSTTGSSYNSPLHF.

CDR3 loop: CASSFGGAETQYF. In DNA form, the CDR3 reads TGTGCCAGCAGCTTTGGGGGCGCAGAGACCCAGTACTTC. The chain carries TRBV7-9 and TRBJ2-5; D perhaps matches TRBD1 (6 bases). This CDR3 has 13 amino acids. Germline CDR1 and CDR2: SEHNR and FQNEAQ (reference sequence). V was pared by 3 bases and J by 4 bases, with 9 bases between. Combining the CDR3 with reference TRBV7-9 and TRBJ2-5 gives the whole variable domain DTGVSQNPRHKITKRGQNVTFRCDPISEHNRLYWYRQTLGQGPEFLTYFQNEAQLEKSRLLSDRFSAERPKGSFSTLEIQRTEQGDSAMYLCASSFGGAETQYFGPGTRLLVL.

This sequence joins TRBV6-6 and TRBJ2-1; tentatively, D is TRBD2 (5 bases). V lost 4 bases, J lost 6 bases, and 10 bases lay in between. Looked up from germline, CDR1 is MNHNY and CDR2 is SVGAGI (reference sequence). The CDR3 length is 13 residues. For the CDR3, the DNA is TGTGCCAGCAGTTTTAGGGAGACCAATGAGCAGTTCTTC. Translated: CASSFRETNEQFF.

The DNA for the CDR3 is TGTGCCAGCAGCTTAGCCCTGTTTCAGGTCATGAACACTGAAGCTTTCTTT. Translating it yields CASSLALFQVMNTEAFF. The chain joins TRBV7-2 to TRBJ1-1; D unresolved. Germline assignment: CDR1 SGHTA and CDR2 FQGNSA. The V end was cut by 0 bases, the J end by 0 bases, with 14 bases between. The CDR3 is 17 amino acids.

V gene TRBV7-9 combines with J gene TRBJ2-5; 10 bases agree with TRBD1. Trimming cost V 1 base and J 2 bases; bases outside gene matches: 4. The CDR3 is 16 amino acids. Germline-derived CDR1 and CDR2 are SEHNR and FQNEAQ (reference sequence). In DNA, the CDR3 is TGTGCCAGCAGCTTAGTCGGGACAGGGGTGCAAGAGACCCAGTACTTC. Translated: CASSLVGTGVQETQYF.

The chain recombines TRBV4-1 with TRBJ2-3; unclear D gene. Germline-derived CDR1 and CDR2 are MGHRA and YSYEKL. V shed 0 bases and J shed 5 bases, with 15 bases lying between them. This CDR3 has 16 amino acids. The CDR3 loop is CASSQDEQMSRDTQYF. The CDR3 DNA reads TGCGCCAGCAGCCAAGACGAACAGATGAGTCGAGATACGCAGTATTTT.

Here the CDR3 reads CASRFTGEVGELFF. CDR3 DNA sequence: TGTGCCAGCAGGTTCACAGGGGAGGTCGGGGAGCTGTTTTTT. The chain uses TRBV5-5 and TRBJ2-2; perhaps TRBD1 as D (7 bases). This CDR3 contains 14 residues. The germline V gene has CDR1 SGHKS and CDR2 YYEKEE (reference sequence). The ends were cut back, 5 bases at V and 7 bases at J, with 15 bases in the middle. The entire variable domain, with the rest obtained from reference TRBV5-5 and TRBJ2-2, is as follows: DAGVTQSPTHLIKTRGQQVTLRCSPISGHKSVSWYQQVLGQGPQFIFQYYEKEERGRGNFPDRFSARQFPNYSSELNVNALLLGDSALYLCASRFTGEVGELFFGEGSRLTVL.